This is a list of T cell receptor beta chains from one sample in a study of Ad26.COV2.S vaccination and SARS-CoV-2 variants. The assay was immunoSEQ multiplex PCR, and TCRdb's table has in-frame clones only and misses some. The data contain approximately 360,000 clones, around 82% of them seen just once; the ten biggest clones take up roughly 7.4%. The source was peripheral blood, collected in a trial of Ad26.COV2.S vaccine versus placebo. These TCRs come from a person between 18 and 59 years old who received the Ad26.COV2.S COVID-19 vaccine or a placebo. Each CDR3 is given with its conserved first and last residue. The D gene is left open where the match is weak. Part of the rows lack a size; the others show once, few, many or a class for expanded clones.

J gene: TRBJ1-1; clone size: .; V gene: TRBV29-1; D gene: .; CDR3 DNA: TGCAGCGTTAGGGGGAACGTGGTGAACACTGAAGCTTTCTTT; CDR3 protein: CSVRGNVVNTEAFF
J gene: TRBJ2-5; clone size: .; V gene: TRBV5-1; D gene: TRBD2; CDR3 DNA: TGCGCTCTTGGACTAGCGGGGGAAGAGACCCAGTACTTC; CDR3 protein: CALGLAGEETQYF
J gene: TRBJ1-3; clone size: .; V gene: TRBV3-1/TRBV3-2; D gene: .; CDR3 DNA: TGTGCCAGCAGCCAAGGAGCCTCTGGAAACACCATATATTTT; CDR3 protein: CASSQGASGNTIYF
J gene: TRBJ2-7; clone size: .; V gene: TRBV7-9; D gene: .; CDR3 DNA: TGTGCCAGCAGCGCAACAGGGTCCTACGAGCAGTACTTC; CDR3 protein: CASSATGSYEQYF
J gene: TRBJ2-2; clone size: .; V gene: TRBV6-5; D gene: TRBD2; CDR3 DNA: TGTGCCATATGGGTAGCGGGAACCGGGGAGCTGTTTTTT; CDR3 protein: CAIWVAGTGELFF
J gene: TRBJ2-7; clone size: .; V gene: TRBV5-6; D gene: TRBD2; CDR3 DNA: TGTGCCAGCAGCTGGGGACTAGCGGGGGGCCCCAACGAGCAGTACTTC; CDR3 protein: CASSWGLAGGPNEQYF
J gene: TRBJ1-1; clone size: .; V gene: TRBV5-1; D gene: TRBD1; CDR3 DNA: TGCGCCAGCAGCTTCGACAGGGGCAACACTGAAGCTTTCTTT; CDR3 protein: CASSFDRGNTEAFF
J gene: TRBJ2-7; clone size: .; V gene: TRBV5-1; D gene: TRBD1; CDR3 DNA: TGCGCCAGCAGCGGGGGACAGGGATTCTACGAGCAGTACTTC; CDR3 protein: CASSGGQGFYEQYF
J gene: TRBJ2-7; clone size: .; V gene: TRBV12-5; D gene: .; CDR3 DNA: TGTGCTAGTGGTCAGGGACAACGCGAGCAGTACTTC; CDR3 protein: CASGQGQREQYF
J gene: TRBJ2-7; clone size: .; V gene: TRBV3-1/TRBV3-2; D gene: .; CDR3 DNA: TGTGCCAGCAGCCAAAAGATTGGGCGCCTACGACCCAAATACTACGAGCAGTACTTC; CDR3 protein: CASSQKIGRLRPKYYEQYF
J gene: TRBJ1-2; clone size: .; V gene: TRBV6-1; D gene: TRBD1; CDR3 DNA: TGTGCCAGCAGTGATAATTCGGGACAGGAGGGCTACACCTTC; CDR3 protein: CASSDNSGQEGYTF
J gene: TRBJ2-3; clone size: .; V gene: TRBV2; D gene: .; CDR3 DNA: TGTGCCAGCACCCCAAAGAGGTGGGGCACAGATACGCAGTATTTT; CDR3 protein: CASTPKRWGTDTQYF
J gene: TRBJ1-1; clone size: .; V gene: TRBV12-3/TRBV12-4; D gene: .; CDR3 DNA: TGTGCCAGCAGTTTTGGGGGGTACACTGAAGCTTTCTTT; CDR3 protein: CASSFGGYTEAFF
J gene: TRBJ2-3; clone size: few; V gene: TRBV5-1; D gene: TRBD2; CDR3 DNA: TGCGCCAGCAGCTTCTCCGGGGGAGGGACAGATACGCAGTATTTT; CDR3 protein: CASSFSGGGTDTQYF
J gene: TRBJ1-3; clone size: .; V gene: TRBV6-5; D gene: .; CDR3 DNA: TGTGCCAGCATCCTAGGGGGCTCTGGAAACACCATATATTTT; CDR3 protein: CASILGGSGNTIYF
J gene: TRBJ2-5; clone size: .; V gene: TRBV18; D gene: .; CDR3 DNA: TGTGCCAGCTCAGGAGGGGACCAAGAGACCCAGTACTTC; CDR3 protein: CASSGGDQETQYF
J gene: TRBJ2-1; clone size: .; V gene: TRBV7-3; D gene: .; CDR3 DNA: TGTGCCAGCAGCTTATCGGGAATGAGGGGTAGTGAGCAGTTCTTC; CDR3 protein: CASSLSGMRGSEQFF
J gene: TRBJ1-6; clone size: .; V gene: TRBV7-3; D gene: .; CDR3 DNA: TGTGCCAGCAGCTTAAACACGGGACCCCTCCACTTT; CDR3 protein: CASSLNTGPLHF
J gene: TRBJ2-2; clone size: .; V gene: TRBV9; D gene: .; CDR3 DNA: TGTGCCAGCAGCGTATTATCTGGGGGGCCCTATAGGACCGGGGAGCTGTTTTTT; CDR3 protein: CASSVLSGGPYRTGELFF
J gene: TRBJ1-2; clone size: .; V gene: TRBV5-6; D gene: .; CDR3 DNA: TGTGCCAGCAGCTTCGCCACCTATGGCTACACCTTC; CDR3 protein: CASSFATYGYTF
J gene: TRBJ1-5; clone size: .; V gene: TRBV6-2/TRBV6-3; D gene: .; CDR3 DNA: TGTGCCAGCAGTTACTCGCCCGACAGGAGCAATCAGCCCCAGCATTTT; CDR3 protein: CASSYSPDRSNQPQHF
J gene: TRBJ1-4; clone size: .; V gene: TRBV7-9; D gene: .; CDR3 DNA: TGTGCCAGCAGCCCCCCGCGTGAAAAACTGTTTTTT; CDR3 protein: CASSPPREKLFF
J gene: TRBJ2-6; clone size: .; V gene: TRBV19; D gene: .; CDR3 DNA: TGTGCCAGTAGTATCAACGGGGCAGGGCAATACTTCTCTGGGGCCAACGTCCTGACTTTC; CDR3 protein: CASSINGAGQYFSGANVLTF
J gene: TRBJ1-5; clone size: once; V gene: TRBV4-2; D gene: .; CDR3 DNA: TGTGCCAGCAGCCAAGACTGGGTTTTCAATCAGCCCCAGCATTTT; CDR3 protein: CASSQDWVFNQPQHF
J gene: TRBJ1-5; clone size: .; V gene: TRBV18; D gene: .; CDR3 DNA: TGTGCCAGCTCACCACAGGGGGATCAGCCCCAGCATTTT; CDR3 protein: CASSPQGDQPQHF
J gene: TRBJ1-6; clone size: .; V gene: TRBV6-5; D gene: .; CDR3 DNA: TGTGCCAGCAGACTGGACAGCGGCAATTCACCCCTCCACTTT; CDR3 protein: CASRLDSGNSPLHF
J gene: TRBJ2-3; clone size: .; V gene: TRBV4-1; D gene: .; CDR3 DNA: TGCGCCAGCAGCCCGCAAGGCGCCGCAGATACGCAGTATTTT; CDR3 protein: CASSPQGAADTQYF